Listed here are 26 T cell receptor beta chains from one sample, sequenced in a study of cytomegalovirus exposure and HLA in healthy donors. PCR was performed using 60 Vbeta and 13 Jbeta primers. Assay: immunoSEQ multiplex PCR; the TCRdb copy retains only in-frame clones and omits some. The sample consists of about 110,000 clones, over 70% of them appearing once. The specimen was PBMCs. The receptors stem from a male donor in good health and CMV-seronegative.

The V and J genes are TRBV15 and TRBJ2-3, with 9 bases fitting TRBD1. Unmatched junction bases numbered 6, after V lost 1 base and J lost 4 bases. The CDR3 contains 16 residues. CDR1 LNHNV and CDR2 YYDKDF come from the germline V gene (reference sequence). The CDR3 here is CATSRGTGAWADTQYF. The CDR3 nucleotides are TGTGCCACCAGCAGAGGGACAGGGGCTTGGGCAGATACGCAGTATTTT. Supplemented by reference TRBV15 and TRBJ2-3, the full variable domain reads DAMVIQNPRYQVTQFGKPVTLSCSQTLNHNVMYWYQQKSSQAPKLLFHYYDKDFNNEADTPDNFQSRRPNTSFCFLDIRSPGLGDTAMYLCATSRGTGAWADTQYFGPGTRLTVL.

This clone was seen only once. The chain carries TRBV5-1 and TRBJ2-3, with 11 bases aligning to TRBD2. CDR1 is SGHRS and CDR2 is YFSETQ in the germline V gene. The CDR3 consists of 19 residues. The junction had 13 bases not matched to a gene; V was cut back by 0 bases and J by 4 bases. In nucleotides, the CDR3 is TGCGCCAGCAGCTTGGCGGCGGCTAGCGGGAGGTCCCTCCCAGATACGCAGTATTTT. Translation: CASSLAAASGRSLPDTQYF.

This clone has only a few counts. The CDR3 DNA reads as TGTGCCAGCAGCTCAGGGAGGTCAGGCAATGAGCAGTTCTTC. Encoded protein: CASSSGRSGNEQFF. The rearrangement uses TRBV7-2 and TRBJ2-1, with a possible D match to TRBD2 (6 bases). The germline V and J ends were trimmed by 4 bases and 6 bases, with 13 bases remaining between them. Germline-derived CDR1 and CDR2 are SGHTA and FQGNSA. This CDR3 is built from 14 residues. Full variable domain (rest looked up from reference TRBV7-2 and TRBJ2-1): GAGVSQSPSNKVTEKGKDVELRCDPISGHTALYWYRQSLGQGLEFLIYFQGNSAPDKSGLPSDRFSAERTGGSVSTLTIQRTQQEDSAVYLCASSSGRSGNEQFFGPGTRLTVL.

V is TRBV28 and J is TRBJ2-7; tentative D call: TRBD2 (6 bases). Trimming took 9 bases from V and 2 from J, leaving 8 bases between them. The germline V gene encodes CDR1 MDHEN and CDR2 SYDVKM. The CDR3 length is 11 residues. The CDR3 spells CASGGTYEQYF. CDR3 sequence (DNA): TGTGCCAGTGGGGGGACCTACGAGCAGTACTTC.

The rearrangement links TRBV7-2 to TRBJ2-7, with 7 nucleotides matching TRBD1. CDR1 is SGHTA and CDR2 is FQGNSA in the germline V gene. CDR3 size: 14 residues. The ends lost 4 bases at V and 4 bases at J; junction bases unmatched: 7. The CDR3 DNA follows: TGTGCCAGCAGCTCGAACAGGGGAAGGTACGAGCAGTACTTC. Translation gives CASSSNRGRYEQYF.

The chain couples TRBV30 to TRBJ2-2; 9 bases fit TRBD1. CDR3 length: 16 amino acids. V dropped 3 bases and J dropped 4; count of bases not matched to a gene: 9. Germline V gene lookup returns CDR1 GTSNPN and CDR2 SVGIG (reference sequence). The CDR3 region has the DNA TGTGCCTGGAGCGGACAGGGGCGCGTCGTCACCGGGGAGCTGTTTTTT. This translates into CAWSGQGRVVTGELFF.

The gene calls are TRBV15 and TRBJ2-1; the D gene is possibly TRBD1 (7 bases). The germline V gene has CDR1 LNHNV and CDR2 YYDKDF (reference sequence). Trimming took off 1 base at V and 4 bases at J, with 14 bases between the two ends. The CDR3 covers 16 residues. CDR3 in DNA: TGTGCCACCAGCAGAGTCGGGGCAGGGGGGTACAATGAGCAGTTCTTC. Translating gives CATSRVGAGGYNEQFF.

This chain joins TRBV5-1 and TRBJ1-1, with a weak D call TRBD1 (5 bases). In germline, CDR1 is SGHRS, CDR2 YFSETQ. The CDR3 runs 13 residues. Trimming removed 0 bases at V and 4 bases at J, with 7 bases between. The CDR3 loop is CASSLGQPTEAFF. Written as DNA, the CDR3 is TGCGCCAGCAGCTTGGGACAGCCCACTGAAGCTTTCTTT. Full variable domain (missing parts from reference TRBV5-1 and TRBJ1-1): KAGVTQTPRYLIKTRGQQVTLSCSPISGHRSVSWYQQTPGQGLQFLFEYFSETQRNKGNFPGRFSGRQFSNSRSEMNVSTLELGDSALYLCASSLGQPTEAFFGQGTRLTVV.

This chain links TRBV27 with TRBJ1-4; no clear D gene. The CDR3 has 15 amino acids. Germline V gene data show CDR1 as MNHEY and CDR2 as SMNVEV (reference sequence). V was clipped by 5 bases and J by 3 bases, with 13 bases between them. The DNA of the CDR3 is TGTGCCAGCAGTCCTCTACTTGGGCCTAATGAAAAACTGTTTTTT. Translating gives CASSPLLGPNEKLFF.

This rearrangement joins TRBV6-1 to TRBJ2-1, with a weak D call TRBD1 (5 bases). The CDR3 runs to 17 residues. Germline V gene data show CDR1 as MNHNS and CDR2 as SASEGT. The V end lost 4 bases, the J end lost 4 bases, and 20 bases lay between the germline ends. The CDR3 spells CASSGGLNPSKYNEQFF. The CDR3 region has the DNA TGTGCCAGCAGTGGGGGCCTCAACCCTTCCAAATACAATGAGCAGTTCTTC.

This clone was observed a few times. The rearrangement links TRBV7-8 to TRBJ2-5, with 9 positions matching TRBD2. CDR3 size: 16 residues. The J segment lost 7 bases and the V segment lost 1 base, leaving 10 bases of the junction unmatched. Germline assignment: CDR1 SGHVS and CDR2 FQNEAQ. The CDR3 DNA reads as TGTGCCAGCAGCTTAGGGGCACCAGCGGGAGGAACGACCCAGTACTTC. Its protein product is CASSLGAPAGGTTQYF.

This chain connects TRBV27 to TRBJ1-5; a possible D gene is TRBD1 (6 bases). V was cut by 7 bases and J by 0 bases, with 22 bases left in between. Germline CDR1 MNHEY, CDR2 SMNVEV (reference sequence). The CDR3 has 18 amino acids. The CDR3 sequence is CASTKGEGTSDSNQPQHF. DNA for the CDR3: TGTGCCAGCACAAAGGGGGAGGGGACCTCTGATAGCAATCAGCCCCAGCATTTT.

The chain uses TRBV28 and TRBJ1-2; no reliable D call. Trimming cost V 3 bases and J 4 bases, with 12 bases left between them. Germline CDR1 MDHEN, CDR2 SYDVKM. CDR3 length: 14 residues. CDR3 DNA sequence: TGTGCCAGCAGTTTGAACCGACACCTCTATGGCTACACCTTC. As protein: CASSLNRHLYGYTF.

The chain has TRBV19 and TRBJ2-1, with a possible D match to TRBD2 (6 bases). Germline V gives CDR1 LNHDA, CDR2 SQIVND (reference sequence). CDR3 length: 16 amino acids. The germline V and J ends were trimmed by 3 bases and 0 bases, with 12 bases remaining between them. The chain's CDR3 is CASSIGGTRSYNEQFF. In DNA, the CDR3 is TGTGCCAGTAGTATCGGCGGGACTCGCTCCTACAATGAGCAGTTCTTC.

J is TRBJ1-2 and V is TRBV19; 12 positions match TRBD1. The CDR3 loop spans 16 amino acids. From germline, CDR1 is LNHDA and CDR2 SQIVND (reference sequence). V shed 3 bases and J 7 bases; nucleotides not matched to a gene: 9. DNA for the CDR3: TGTGCCAGTAGTATCCCGGGACAGGGGGCGCAGGGTGGCTACACCTTC. It is translated as CASSIPGQGAQGGYTF.

The DNA of the CDR3 is TGTGCCAGCAGCTTCGGAGCGGGAGGGTCCTACGAGCAGTACTTC. Protein product: CASSFGAGGSYEQYF. The chain couples TRBV5-5 to TRBJ2-7; 10 bases agree with TRBD2. V was clipped by 2 bases and J by 1 base; unmatched bases: 3. In germline, CDR1 is SGHKS, CDR2 YYEKEE (reference sequence). This CDR3 has 15 amino acids.

The chain combines TRBV4-3 with TRBJ2-3; D may be TRBD2 (6 bases). Trimming shortened V by 0 bases and J by 1 base, and 11 bases separated the two germline ends. CDR3 length equals 16 residues. CDR1 and CDR2 (germline): LGHNA, YSLEER. CDR3 DNA sequence: TGCGCCAGCAGCCAAGATCGGGAGACTGGCACAGATACGCAGTATTTT. Translating it yields CASSQDRETGTDTQYF.

The chain combines TRBV7-3 with TRBJ2-5; possible D gene TRBD2, 6 bases. The V end was cut by 4 bases, the J end by 3 bases, with 12 bases between. Looked up from germline, CDR1 is SGHTA and CDR2 is FQGTGA. The CDR3 spans 14 residues. CDR3 sequence reads: CASSSTRNEETQYF. CDR3 DNA: TGTGCCAGCAGCTCGACTAGGAACGAAGAGACCCAGTACTTC.

The rearrangement links TRBV28 to TRBJ2-4; D unresolved. V shed 3 bases and J shed 3 bases, with 9 bases lying between them. This CDR3 has 14 residues. CDR1 is MDHEN, CDR2 SYDVKM, per germline. The CDR3 region has the DNA TGTGCCAGCAGTTTCCCGATACACAAAAACATTCAGTACTTC. Translated: CASSFPIHKNIQYF.

In the case of this clone: Additional DNA sequences in this sample encode the identical CDR3. The rearrangement links TRBV29-1 to TRBJ1-5; no clear D gene. V lost 4 bases, J lost 0 bases, and 7 bases lay in between. The CDR3 runs to 13 residues. Germline V gene lookup returns CDR1 SQVTM and CDR2 ANQGSEA. The CDR3 loop is CSVAENSNQPQHF. In nucleotides, the CDR3 is TGCAGCGTTGCGGAGAATAGCAATCAGCCCCAGCATTTT.

V is TRBV5-1 and J is TRBJ2-2; TRBD1 agrees at 7 bases. Looked up from germline, CDR1 is SGHRS and CDR2 is YFSETQ. The junction had 4 bases not matched to a gene; V was cut back by 4 bases and J by 1 base. This CDR3 comprises 15 residues. The CDR3 loop reads CASSERTGNTGELFF. The CDR3 region has the DNA TGCGCCAGCAGCGAAAGGACAGGGAACACCGGGGAGCTGTTTTTT.

This clone was observed many times. This sequence joins TRBV7-9 and TRBJ2-5, with a weak D call TRBD1 (6 bases). The CDR3 is made up of 15 amino acids. V lost 5 bases and J lost 2, with 15 bases in between. Germline values: CDR1 SEHNR, CDR2 FQNEAQ (reference sequence). The CDR3 DNA follows: TGTGCCAGCAGCAACGCACAGGGCGGGCAAGAGACCCAGTACTTC. Translation gives CASSNAQGGQETQYF.

This clone was found many times. The V call is TRBV5-4, the J call TRBJ2-5, with 8 nucleotides matching TRBD2. Trimming at V came to 0 bases and at J to 12 bases, leaving 4 bases not matched to a gene. The CDR3 has 12 residues. The V gene's germline CDR1 is SGHNT and CDR2 YYREEE (reference sequence). CDR3 bases: TGTGCCAGCAGCTTGGAGGGCGGGAGGAAGTACTTC. Encoded protein: CASSLEGGRKYF.

V is TRBV11-2 and J is TRBJ2-3; 8 bases are shared with TRBD2. Per germline, CDR1 SGHAT and CDR2 FQNNGV. V was clipped by 1 base and J by 1 base; unmatched bases: 4. The CDR3 is 16 amino acids. This chain's CDR3 is CASSLGASGRTDTQYF. The DNA for the CDR3 is TGTGCCAGCAGCTTAGGGGCTAGCGGGCGCACAGATACGCAGTATTTT.

This sequence joins TRBV19 and TRBJ2-7; 10 bases agree with TRBD2. Germline values: CDR1 LNHDA, CDR2 SQIVND (reference sequence). Trimming cost V 5 bases and J 2 bases; bases outside gene matches: 6. The length of the CDR3 is 15 residues. The CDR3 nucleotides are TGTGCCAGTAGTTCTAGCGGGAGAGGCCCCTACGAGCAGTACTTC. Translated: CASSSSGRGPYEQYF.

The chain is built from TRBV4-3 and TRBJ1-5, with TRBD1 matching over 8 bases. The CDR3 covers 16 residues. After removal of 0 bases from V and 7 bases from J, the junction contained 8 bases not matched to a gene. Germline V lookup: CDR1 LGHNA, CDR2 YSLEER. CDR3 in amino acids: CASSQDNRGLGQPQHF. The CDR3 nucleotides read TGCGCCAGCAGCCAAGATAACAGGGGGTTAGGACAGCCCCAGCATTTT.